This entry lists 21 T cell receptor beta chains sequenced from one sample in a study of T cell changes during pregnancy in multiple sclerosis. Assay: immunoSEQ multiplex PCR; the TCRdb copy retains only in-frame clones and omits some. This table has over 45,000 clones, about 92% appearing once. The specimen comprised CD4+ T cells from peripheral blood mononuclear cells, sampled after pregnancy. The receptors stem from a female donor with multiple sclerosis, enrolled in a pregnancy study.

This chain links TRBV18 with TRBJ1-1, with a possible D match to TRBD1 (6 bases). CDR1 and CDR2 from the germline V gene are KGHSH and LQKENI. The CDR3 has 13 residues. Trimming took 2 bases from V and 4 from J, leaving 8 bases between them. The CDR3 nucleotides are TGTGCCAGCTCACCAGCCAGGGGCACTGAAGCTTTCTTT. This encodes CASSPARGTEAFF.

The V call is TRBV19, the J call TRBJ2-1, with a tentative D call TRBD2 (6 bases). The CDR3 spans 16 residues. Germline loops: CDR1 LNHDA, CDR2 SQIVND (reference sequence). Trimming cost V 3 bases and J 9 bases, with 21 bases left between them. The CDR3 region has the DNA TGTGCCAGTAGTATCGTACTCCAGCCAGCGGGTGGTGAGCAGTTCTTC. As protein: CASSIVLQPAGGEQFF.

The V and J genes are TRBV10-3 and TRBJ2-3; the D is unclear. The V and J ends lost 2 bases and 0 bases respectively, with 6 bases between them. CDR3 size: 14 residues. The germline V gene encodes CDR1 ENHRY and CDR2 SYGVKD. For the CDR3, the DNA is TGTGCCATCAGTGAGCCCCCGAGCACAGATACGCAGTATTTT. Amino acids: CAISEPPSTDTQYF.

CDR3 sequence: CSVPSTNTGELFF. The CDR3 DNA sequence: TGCAGCGTTCCCAGTACGAACACCGGGGAGCTGTTTTTT. J is TRBJ2-2 and V is TRBV29-1; D gene ambiguous. Germline CDR1 and CDR2: SQVTM and ANQGSEA. The V and J ends lost 5 bases and 0 bases respectively, with 7 bases between them. The CDR3 runs 13 residues.

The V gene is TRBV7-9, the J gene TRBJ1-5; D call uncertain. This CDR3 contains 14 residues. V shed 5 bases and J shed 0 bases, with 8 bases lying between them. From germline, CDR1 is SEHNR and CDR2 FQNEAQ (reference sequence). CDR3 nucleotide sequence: TGTGCCAGCAGCCGAGACATTAGCAATCAGCCCCAGCATTTT. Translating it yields CASSRDISNQPQHF.

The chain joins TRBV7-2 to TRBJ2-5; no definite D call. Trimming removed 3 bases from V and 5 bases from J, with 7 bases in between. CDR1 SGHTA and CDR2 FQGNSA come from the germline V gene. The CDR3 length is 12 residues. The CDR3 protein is CASSFSRETQYF. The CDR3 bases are TGTGCCAGCAGCTTCTCACGGGAGACCCAGTACTTC.

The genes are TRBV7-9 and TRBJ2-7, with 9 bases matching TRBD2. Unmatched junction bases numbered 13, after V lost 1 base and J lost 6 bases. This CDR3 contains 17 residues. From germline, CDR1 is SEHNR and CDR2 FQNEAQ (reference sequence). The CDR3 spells CASSLGEAAGGPGEQYF. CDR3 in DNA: TGTGCCAGCAGCTTAGGAGAAGCGGCGGGAGGGCCAGGCGAGCAGTACTTC.

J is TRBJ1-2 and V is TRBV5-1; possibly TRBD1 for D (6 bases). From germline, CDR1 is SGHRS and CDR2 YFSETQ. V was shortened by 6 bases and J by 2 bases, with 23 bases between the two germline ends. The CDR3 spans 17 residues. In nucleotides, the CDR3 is TGCGCCAGCACCATCAATCCCCGGGGGGGGCAAAACTATGGCTACACCTTC. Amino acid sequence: CASTINPRGGQNYGYTF.

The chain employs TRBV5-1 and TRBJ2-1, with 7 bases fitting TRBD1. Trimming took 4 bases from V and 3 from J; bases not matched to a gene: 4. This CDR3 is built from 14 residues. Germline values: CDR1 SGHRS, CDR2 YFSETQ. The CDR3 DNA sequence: TGCGCCAGCAGCCTGGACAGGAACTACAATGAGCAGTTCTTC. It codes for CASSLDRNYNEQFF.

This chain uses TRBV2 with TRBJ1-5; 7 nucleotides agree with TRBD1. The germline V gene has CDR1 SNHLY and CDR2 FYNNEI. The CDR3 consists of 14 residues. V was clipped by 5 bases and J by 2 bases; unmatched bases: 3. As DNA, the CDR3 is TGTGCCAGCAGTTTAGGACAGGGCAATCAGCCCCAGCATTTT. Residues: CASSLGQGNQPQHF. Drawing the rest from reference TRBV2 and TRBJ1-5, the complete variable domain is EPEVTQTPSHQVTQMGQEVILRCVPISNHLYFYWYRQILGQKVEFLVSFYNNEISEKSEIFDDQFSVERPDGSNFTLKIRSTKLEDSAMYFCASSLGQGNQPQHFGDGTRLSIL.

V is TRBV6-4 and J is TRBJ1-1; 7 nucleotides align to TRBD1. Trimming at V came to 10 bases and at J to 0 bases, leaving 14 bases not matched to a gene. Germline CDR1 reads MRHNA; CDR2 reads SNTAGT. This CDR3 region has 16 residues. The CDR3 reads CAIPRQGNFVNTEAFF. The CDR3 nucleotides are TGTGCCATCCCTAGACAGGGAAATTTTGTGAACACTGAAGCTTTCTTT.

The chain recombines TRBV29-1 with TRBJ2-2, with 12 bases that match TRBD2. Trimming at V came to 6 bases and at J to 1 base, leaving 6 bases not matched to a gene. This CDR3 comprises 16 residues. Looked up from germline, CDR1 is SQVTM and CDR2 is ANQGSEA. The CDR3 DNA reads TGCAGCGTCCAAACGGGACTAGCGGGGAACACCGGGGAGCTGTTTTTT. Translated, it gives CSVQTGLAGNTGELFF.

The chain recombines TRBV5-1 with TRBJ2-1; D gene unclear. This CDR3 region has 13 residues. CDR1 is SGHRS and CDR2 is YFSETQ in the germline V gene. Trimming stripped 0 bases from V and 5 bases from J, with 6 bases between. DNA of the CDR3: TGCGCCAGCAGCTTGGACAGAGACAATGAGCAGTTCTTC. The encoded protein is CASSLDRDNEQFF.

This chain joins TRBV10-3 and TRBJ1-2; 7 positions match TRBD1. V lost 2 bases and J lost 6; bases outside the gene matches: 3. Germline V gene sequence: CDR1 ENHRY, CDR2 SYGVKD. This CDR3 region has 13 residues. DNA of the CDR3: TGTGCCATCAGTGAGGACAGGGAGGATGGCTACACCTTC. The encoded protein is CAISEDREDGYTF.

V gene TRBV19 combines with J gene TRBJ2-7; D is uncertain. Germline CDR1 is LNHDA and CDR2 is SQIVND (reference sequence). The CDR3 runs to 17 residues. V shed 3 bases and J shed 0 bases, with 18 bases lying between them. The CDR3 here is CASSIPITPWASYEQYF. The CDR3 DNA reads TGTGCCAGTAGTATCCCCATCACCCCGTGGGCCTCCTACGAGCAGTACTTC.

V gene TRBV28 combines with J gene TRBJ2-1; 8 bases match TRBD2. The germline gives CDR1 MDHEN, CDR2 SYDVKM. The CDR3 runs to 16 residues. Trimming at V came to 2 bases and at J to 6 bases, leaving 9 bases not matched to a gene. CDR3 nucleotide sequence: TGTGCCAGCAGTTTACGATGGTCCGGGAGGGGCAATGAGCAGTTCTTC. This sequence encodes CASSLRWSGRGNEQFF.

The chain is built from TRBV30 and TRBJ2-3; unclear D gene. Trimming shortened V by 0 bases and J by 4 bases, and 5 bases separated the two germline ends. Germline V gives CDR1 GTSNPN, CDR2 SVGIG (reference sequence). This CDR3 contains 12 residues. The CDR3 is CAWSVRADTQYF. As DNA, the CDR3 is TGTGCCTGGAGTGTACGCGCAGATACGCAGTATTTT.

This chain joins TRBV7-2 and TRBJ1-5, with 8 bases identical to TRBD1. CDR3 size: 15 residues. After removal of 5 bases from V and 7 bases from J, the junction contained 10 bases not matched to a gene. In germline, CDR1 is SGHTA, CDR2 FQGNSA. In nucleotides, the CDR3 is TGTGCCAGCAGCACAGGACAGGGCAGGGAGCAGCCCCAGCATTTT. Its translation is CASSTGQGREQPQHF.

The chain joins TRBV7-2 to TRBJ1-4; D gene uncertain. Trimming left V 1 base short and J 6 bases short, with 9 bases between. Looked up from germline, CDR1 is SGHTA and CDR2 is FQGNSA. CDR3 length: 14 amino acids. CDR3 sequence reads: CASSLGGSDEKLFF. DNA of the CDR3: TGTGCCAGCAGCTTAGGAGGGTCGGATGAAAAACTGTTTTTT.

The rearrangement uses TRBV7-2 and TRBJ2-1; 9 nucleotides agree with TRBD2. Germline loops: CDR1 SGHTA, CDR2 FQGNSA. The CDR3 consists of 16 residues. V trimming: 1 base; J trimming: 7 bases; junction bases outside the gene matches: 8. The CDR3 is CASSLETSGSLNEQFF. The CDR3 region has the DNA TGTGCCAGCAGCTTAGAAACTAGCGGGTCCCTGAATGAGCAGTTCTTC.

The CDR3 spells CASSQVFMTGAFTGELFF. DNA for the CDR3: TGCGCCAGCAGCCAAGTTTTTATGACAGGGGCCTTTACCGGGGAGCTGTTTTTT. The V call is TRBV4-3, the J call TRBJ2-2; 8 positions agree with TRBD1. Germline V gene data show CDR1 as LGHNA and CDR2 as YSLEER. CDR3 length equals 18 residues. The V and J ends lost 1 base and 5 bases, in that order; junction bases with no gene match: 12.